The clone carrying this T cell receptor beta chain appeared many times. Its target is unknown. The library targeted TCRbeta and was prepared with unique molecular identifiers. TCRdb processed the PCR reads anew with MiXCR; each CDR3 protein has one entry. The sample has hundreds of thousands of distinct CDR3 sequences, about 25% seen once. Germline assignment: CDR1 MNHEY and CDR2 SVGAGI. With V trimmed by 6 bases and J by 5 bases, 4 bases remained unmatched. The CDR3 loop spans 14 amino acids. These data belong to a study of T-cell reconstitution after alpha-beta-depleted transplantation in children. Study conclusions and caveats: The high TCRbeta diversity at day 60 in some patients came from surviving recipient T cells and thymic progenitors. Expanded graft clones, several hundred of them, were reportedly the source of alpha-beta T cells about two months after transplant. After one year, T-cell counts and TCRbeta diversity mostly came from new T cells.

Sequences were derived from PBMCs, sampled before TCRalphabeta/CD19-depleted stem cell transplant. The receptor was derived from a girl aged 2 to 10 with Fanconi anemia, due to receive a stem cell transplant. The chain couples TRBV6-5 to TRBJ2-1, with 10 bases identical to TRBD2. The CDR3 is CASSRGTSDNEQFF. The DNA for the CDR3 is TGTGCCAGCAGCCGCGGGACTAGCGACAATGAGCAGTTCTTC.